This section outlines one TCR beta chain sequence together with its context. These data are taken from a study of blood T cell repertoires in COVID-19. Study processing details: Amplification of reference gene primers provided the estimated nucleated cell counts. This table comes from immunoSEQ multiplex PCR, and its TCRdb copy is limited to in-frame clones, with some not included. The V and J calls and clone size are taken from that table; D and trimming were inferred from the DNA. The sample contains 110,000 or so clones, about 85% of which appear only once. Germline V gene sequence: CDR1 MNHEY, CDR2 SVGAGI. V gave up 5 bases and J gave up 6 bases; unmatched junction bases: 8. This CDR3 has 15 residues.

The sample was peripheral blood. The receptor's source is a human donor in a cohort sampled during active COVID-19. V gene TRBV6-5 combines with J gene TRBJ2-2; TRBD2 aligns across 8 bases. CDR3 nucleotide sequence: TGTGCCAGCAGTAGACGGACTAGCCTCTCCGGGGAGCTGTTTTTT. The encoded protein is CASSRRTSLSGELFF.